The entry below describes one T cell receptor (beta chain). This clonotype was seen a few times. Its cognate antigen has yet to be identified. The sample holds no much larger clone one base away, and base qualities are not on file. The data originate from a study of blood T cells in healthy people across ages (dated by TCRdb to between 2014 and 2017). At the level of the whole study: In model experiments, template switching captured about one uniquely barcoded TCR beta cDNA molecule for every two T cells. To avoid experimental bias, donors of different ages were distributed randomly across sequencing lanes. For two donors (one aged 18 to 30 and one aged 80 or older), the study analyzed two additional independent replicas of 1 million unique cDNA reads from the same blood draw. Four age groups were formed from the donors: young (average approximately 15 years), middle-aged (approximately 40), aged (about 62) and long-lived (approximately 80). To track age-related changes in TCR beta repertoire diversity, the study relied on deep sequencing normalized with unique cDNA molecular identifiers. Overall study results and their limits: Observed TCR beta diversity per million T cells fell roughly linearly with age, and a significant reduction was already apparent by age around 40. Observed TCR beta diversity correlated strongly with the percentage of naive T cells measured by flow cytometry. Estimates of total diversity based on one million sequenced T cells were considered lower bounds and underestimates. Because profiling used bulk unsorted PBMCs, naive and antigen-experienced compartments could not be compared conclusively. Compared with the aged group, the long-lived group had more naive CD4+ T cells, fewer expanded clones and increased TCR diversity, suggesting age selection. Because the CMV infection status of the donors was unknown, age-related changes in expanded clonotypes may potentially have been confounded.

Donors were about 36 systemically healthy Caucasian individuals from Russia aged roughly 6 to 95 years. Roughly 9.5 milliliters of peripheral blood were drawn from each donor into EDTA-treated Vacutainer tubes. PBMCs were isolated by Ficoll-Paque density-gradient centrifugation, with at least 7 million obtained per sample. Total RNA, at least 6 micrograms per sample, was extracted from PBMCs with Trizol reagent. Naive CD45RAhigh/CD27high T cell percentages were measured by flow cytometry on a PBMC aliquot from every donor. The germline V gene provides CDR1 SGHRS and CDR2 YFSETQ. Its CDR3 holds 17 amino acids, cysteine through phenylalanine. The DNA shown is the 51-base CDR3, in frame from base 1. Trimming takes 3 bases off V and 4 bases off J; junction bases not matched to a gene: 9. The library was generated by 5' RACE. This sample was sequenced with an Illumina HiSeq 2500. A second about 7 to 11 cycle PCR used a sample-barcoded 5' primer and a J-beta primer mix. A unique molecular identifier was introduced onto each TCR beta cDNA molecule by a template-switch 5' adaptor carrying 12 random nucleotides. Each sample yielded at least 3 million CDR3-containing paired-end reads. First-strand cDNA was synthesized from all RNA with the Mint cDNA synthesis kit, primed by a TRBC-specific oligonucleotide. Following uracil-DNA glycosylase treatment, a first 18-cycle PCR with universal primers M1SS and BC2_uni_R was performed on all cDNA. The authors processed their data as follows. For normalization, 1 million high-quality reads were randomly selected from each sample, with every read carrying a distinct molecular identifier. Reads with shared molecular identifiers were discarded instead of being binned into consensus sequences. MiTCR, with a Q25 quality threshold and the strictest error-elimination algorithm, was used for CDR3 identification, clonotype clustering and error correction. A nonparametric unseen species model with Euler transformation was used to estimate lower-bound total TCR beta diversity. Using fastp at Q25 and MiXCR, TCRdb reprocessed the public reads and kept productive beta chains. A single entry per CDR3 protein holds the most common genes and DNA from its merged rows. TCRdb assigned the V and J calls; the authors' analysis was not used. Recorded for this sample are about 1.8 million distinct CDR3 sequences; about 50% of them occurred a single time. The ten largest account for roughly 2.1% of the sample.

This receptor was taken from a middle-aged woman in good health. Sample: blood. Here the chain combines TRBV5-1 and TRBJ2-1; TRBD2 matches 11 bases in the middle. The DNA is as follows: TGCGCCAGCAGCTCCCAACCGATAGCGGGGGGGTACAATGAGCAGTTCTTC. This codes for CASSSQPIAGGYNEQFF.